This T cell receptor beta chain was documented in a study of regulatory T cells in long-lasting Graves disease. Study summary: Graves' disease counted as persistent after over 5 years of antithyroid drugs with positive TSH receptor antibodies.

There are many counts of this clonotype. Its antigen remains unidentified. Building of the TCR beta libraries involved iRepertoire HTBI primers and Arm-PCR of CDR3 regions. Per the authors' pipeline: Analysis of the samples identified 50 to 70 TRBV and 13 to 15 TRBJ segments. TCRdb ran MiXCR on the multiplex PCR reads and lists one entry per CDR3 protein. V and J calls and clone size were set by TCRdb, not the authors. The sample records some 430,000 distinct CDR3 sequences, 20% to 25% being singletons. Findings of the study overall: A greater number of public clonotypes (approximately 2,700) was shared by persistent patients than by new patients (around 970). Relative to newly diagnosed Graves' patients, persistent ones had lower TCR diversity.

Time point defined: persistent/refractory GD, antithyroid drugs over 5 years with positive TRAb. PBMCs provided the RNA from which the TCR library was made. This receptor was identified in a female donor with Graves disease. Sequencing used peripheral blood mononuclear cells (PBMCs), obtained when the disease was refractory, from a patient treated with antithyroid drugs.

CDR3 in amino acids: CASSLGLGTYEQYF. The CDR3 coding sequence is TGTGCCAGCAGTTTGGGACTGGGCACCTACGAGCAGTACTTC. V usage is TRBV28 and J usage is TRBJ2-7, with D perhaps matching TRBD2 (6 bases). CDR1 is MDHEN and CDR2 is SYDVKM in the germline V gene. The CDR3 spans 14 residues. Deletions cut 3 bases from V and 2 bases from J, with 11 bases between.